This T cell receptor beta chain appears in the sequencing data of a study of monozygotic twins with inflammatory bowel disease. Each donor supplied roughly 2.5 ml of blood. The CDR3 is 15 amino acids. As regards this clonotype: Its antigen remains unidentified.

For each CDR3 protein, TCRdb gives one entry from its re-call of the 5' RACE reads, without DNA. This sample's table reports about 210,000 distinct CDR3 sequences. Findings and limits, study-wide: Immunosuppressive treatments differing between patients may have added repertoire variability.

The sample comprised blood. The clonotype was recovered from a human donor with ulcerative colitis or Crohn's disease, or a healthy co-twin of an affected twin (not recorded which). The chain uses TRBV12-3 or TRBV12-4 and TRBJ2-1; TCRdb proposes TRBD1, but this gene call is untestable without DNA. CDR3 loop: CASRNRDRGNNEQFF.